These 3 T cell receptor beta chains were sequenced from one sample in a study of cytomegalovirus exposure and HLA in healthy donors. Researchers ran the PCR with 60 Vbeta and 13 Jbeta primers. Measured with immunoSEQ multiplex PCR; TCRdb has only the in-frame clones, and not every one. Among around 130,000 clones listed, around 70% were seen once. Specimen: PBMCs. Every receptor here comes from a woman aged 35 to 49 in good health and CMV-seropositive.

V is TRBV4-3 and J is TRBJ2-2; D is undetermined. CDR1 is LGHNA, CDR2 YSLEER, per germline. The CDR3 has 15 residues. V lost 0 bases, J lost 2 bases, and 7 bases lay in between. The chain's CDR3 is CASSQDPPNTGELFF. In DNA, the CDR3 is TGCGCCAGCAGCCAAGATCCCCCAAACACCGGGGAGCTGTTTTTT.

The rearrangement uses TRBV7-2 and TRBJ2-1; 10 nucleotides agree with TRBD2. Per germline, CDR1 SGHTA and CDR2 FQGNSA. The CDR3 sequence is 18 residues long. With V trimmed by 6 bases and J by 0 bases, 11 bases remained unmatched. CDR3 loop: CASSRASGGPSSYNEQFF. The CDR3 DNA is TGTGCCAGCAGTCGGGCTAGCGGGGGTCCTAGCTCCTACAATGAGCAGTTCTTC.

The chain has TRBV10-3 and TRBJ2-3; D perhaps matches TRBD2 (5 bases). V shed 3 bases and J shed 2 bases, with 12 bases lying between them. CDR1 and CDR2 (germline): ENHRY, SYGVKD. The CDR3 runs to 15 residues. The CDR3 bases are TGTGCCATCAGTGAATCAGCGGAGAACACAGATACGCAGTATTTT. This encodes CAISESAENTDTQYF.